This T cell receptor beta chain was documented in a study of regulatory T cells in long-lasting Graves disease. CDR3 size: 14 residues. Germline lookup yields CDR1 SGHAT and CDR2 FQNNGV. Trimming removed 5 bases from V and 3 bases from J; junction bases left unmatched: 6. This clonotype has a count of ten or more. What it recognizes is unknown. Time point described: newly diagnosed GD, antithyroid drugs for less than 3 months. The TCR library used RNA extracted from PBMCs. Study-wide results and limits: TRBV28, TRBJ1-2 and TRBJ2-5 emerged as the favored segments in persistent disease.

To make TCR beta libraries, researchers used iRepertoire HTBI primers and Arm-PCR of CDR3 regions. TCRdb called the multiplex PCR reads again in MiXCR, with one record for every CDR3 protein. The sample shows over 400,000 distinct CDR3 sequences, about 14% of them seen only once. The sample also formed part of further work on T cells in Graves' hyperthyroidism and ophthalmopathy. This second report adds: The study enrolled patients aged 18 to 65 with newly diagnosed hyperthyroidism of under 2 months' duration. Stable hyperthyroidism was told apart from ophthalmopathy by a model built on 13 V-J features.

The sequences come from peripheral blood mononuclear cells (PBMCs), collected at new diagnosis, from a patient treated with antithyroid drugs. This TCR was recovered from a woman in her forties or fifties with Graves disease. The chain combines TRBV11-2 with TRBJ2-7, with 8 bases that match TRBD1. The CDR3 region has the DNA TGTGCCAGCAGCCCCCGGACAGGGAACTACGAGCAGTACTTC. This encodes CASSPRTGNYEQYF.